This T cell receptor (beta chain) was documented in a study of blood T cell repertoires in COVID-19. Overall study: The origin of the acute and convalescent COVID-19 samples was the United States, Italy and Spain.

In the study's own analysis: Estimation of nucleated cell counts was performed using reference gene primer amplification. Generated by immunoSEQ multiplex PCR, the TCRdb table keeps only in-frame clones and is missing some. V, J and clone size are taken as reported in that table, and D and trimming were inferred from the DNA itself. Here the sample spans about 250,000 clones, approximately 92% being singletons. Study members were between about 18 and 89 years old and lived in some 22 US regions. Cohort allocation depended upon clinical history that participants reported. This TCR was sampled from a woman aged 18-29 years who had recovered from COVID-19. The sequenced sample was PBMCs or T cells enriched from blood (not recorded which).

The CDR3 region is CASSLAVGGSYNEQFF. The DNA of the CDR3 is TGTGCCAGCAGCTTAGCGGTGGGGGGCTCCTACAATGAGCAGTTCTTC. The chain carries TRBV7-2 and TRBJ2-1, with TRBD2 as a possible D gene (6 bases). V lost 0 bases to trimming and J lost 0 bases, with 9 bases between them. Looked up from germline, CDR1 is SGHTA and CDR2 is FQGNSA. The CDR3 has 16 residues.